This T cell receptor beta chain was recorded in a study of Ad26.COV2.S vaccination and SARS-CoV-2 variants. The repertoire was sequenced with immunoSEQ multiplex PCR; TCRdb's copy has only in-frame clones and lacks some. The sample carries around 300,000 clones, almost 90% recorded once. The treatment here: roughly 18 received Ad26.COV2.S at low or high dose, single or two shots; about 5 received placebo; per-sample allocation not given. Material that was analyzed had been drawn on day 63 after the first vaccine or placebo injection. This CDR3 spans 13 amino acids. The V end lost 6 bases, the J end lost 8 bases, and 13 bases lay between the germline ends. CDR1 MNHEY and CDR2 SVGAGI come from the germline V gene.

This sample comprised peripheral blood, obtained in a trial of Ad26.COV2.S vaccine versus placebo. This clonotype originated in a person between 18 and 59 years old who received the Ad26.COV2.S COVID-19 vaccine or a placebo. V is TRBV6-5 and J is TRBJ1-4, with a possible D match to TRBD1 (5 bases). This chain's CDR3 is CASSGTPREKLFF. The CDR3 region has the DNA TGTGCCAGCAGCGGGACCCCTCGGGAAAAACTGTTTTTT.